This T cell receptor (beta chain) was captured by sequencing in a study of T cells after yellow fever vaccination. Germline V CDR1 and CDR2: DFQATT, SNEGSKA (reference sequence). This CDR3 has 13 amino acids. Trimming took off 3 bases at V and 3 bases at J, with 10 bases between the two ends. This clonotype has just a few counts. TCRdb called the 5' RACE reads again in MiXCR, with one record for every CDR3 protein. The table lists hundreds of thousands of distinct CDR3 sequences, about 13% of them singletons. This clonotype originated in a man younger than 45 who received the YFV17D yellow fever vaccine. The chain carries TRBV20-1 and TRBJ2-3; D unclear. Sequenced here: PBMCs, sampled on the day of the yellow fever booster vaccination. The CDR3 region is CSASGPRTDTQYF. CDR3 DNA sequence: TGCAGTGCTAGCGGCCCACGGACAGATACGCAGTATTTT.